The clone carrying this T cell receptor (beta chain) was seen only a few times. Its antigen is still unknown. These data originate in a study of a mutant IDH1 vaccine in newly diagnosed glioma. The time point here: week 11, during vaccination. In every dose of vaccine, 300 ug of mutant IDH1 20-mer peptide was given alongside topical imiquimod. Diagnosis in the donors showed new WHO grade 3 or 4 astrocytomas that were IDH1-mutant and ATRX-lost. Per the germline V gene, CDR1 is SGHTA and CDR2 is FQGTGA. The V gene lost 0 bases and the J gene lost 2 bases, with 4 bases spanning the gap. The length of the CDR3 is 14 residues. Repertoires were generated with immunoSEQ multiplex PCR, while TCRdb's copy carries only in-frame clones and drops some. The data hold approximately 110,000 clones, with roughly 90% observed a single time.

The clonotype originates from a woman aged 50 to 60 with glioma. The chain joins TRBV7-3 to TRBJ2-2, with D unclear. This specimen consisted of PBMCs, obtained from a glioma patient whose treatment included an IDH1 peptide vaccine. CDR3 nucleotides: TGTGCCAGCAGCTTAACCACCAACACCGGGGAGCTGTTTTTT. This encodes CASSLTTNTGELFF.